This T cell receptor beta chain was recovered during a study of CD8 T cells in Susac syndrome. The V end was cut by 2 bases, the J end by 0 bases, with 5 bases between. Germline V gene lookup returns CDR1 SGHTA and CDR2 FQGNSA. The CDR3 is 15 residues long. RNA was extracted with the RNeasy kit, and a quantity of roughly 0.45 to 1 ug was reverse transcribed using random hexamers. Amplification of TCR beta CDR3 spanned 54 Vbeta and 13 Jbeta via immunoSEQ multiplex PCR. TCRdb redid the calling of the immunoSEQ multiplex PCR reads with MiXCR, one entry per CDR3 protein. The sample contains approximately 150,000 distinct CDR3 sequences, roughly 95% of which appear only once. Sequencing of TCR beta was performed on blood CD8+ T cells and on blood CD4+ T cells. Controls were healthy donors chosen to match patients in age and sex. TEMRA cells were FACS-enriched, unlike CD8+ and CD4+ T cells, which were negatively isolated.

Sequencing was carried out using CD4+ T cells from PBMCs. The TCR sequence derives from a human donor in good health. J is TRBJ2-6 and V is TRBV7-2; D gene unclear. The CDR3 coding sequence is TGTGCCAGCAGCTTACGAACCTCTGGGGCCAACGTCCTGACTTTC. Protein sequence: CASSLRTSGANVLTF.